This T cell receptor (beta chain) was identified in a study of radiation and T cells in renal cell carcinoma. Documented time point: blood 2 weeks post-SBRT. Treatment indicated: 15 Gy SBRT to primary tumor, nephrectomy 4 weeks later. As regards this clone: Its target is unknown.

Overall study findings and caveats: Baseline intratumoral clonotype presence is unknown without pretreatment biopsies. From baseline, blood top tumor clonotypes peaked at 2 weeks post-radiation.

Assay: immunoSEQ multiplex PCR; the TCRdb copy retains only in-frame clones and omits some. This table has approximately 61,000 clones, around 80% appearing once. V shed 4 bases and J shed 1 base, with 7 bases lying between them. CDR1 LGHNA and CDR2 YNFKEQ come from the germline V gene. CDR3 length equals 14 residues. The chain employs TRBV4-2 and TRBJ1-4, with a possible D match to TRBD1 (5 bases). Sequenced material: blood, taken from a patient whose treatment included radiotherapy and nephrectomy. This clonotype originated in a man aged 55 to 70 with renal cell carcinoma. DNA of the CDR3: TGTGCCAGCAGCCGCAGGGTAACTAATGAAAAACTGTTTTTT. This sequence encodes CASSRRVTNEKLFF.